A selection of T cell receptor beta chains follows, all from one sample in a study of graft-versus-host responses after intestinal transplantation. These receptors have no identified antigens. TCRdb keeps only in-frame clones here, not all; method: immunoSEQ multiplex PCR. The table records 100,000 to 130,000 clones, roughly 89% of them present only once. The sequencing here drew on unstimulated CD4+ T cells sorted from spleen or lymph node cells, taken before transplant. The receptors were gathered from a human donor who was the organ donor for an intestinal transplant. Both conserved end residues are part of each CDR3. Each record gives: D gene, V gene, J gene, clone size, CDR3 length, CDR3 protein, CDR3 DNA. D genes are given only for firm matches. Only part of the rows carry a size: once, few, many, or a class if the clone is expanded.

D: TRBD2; V: TRBV5-4; J: TRBJ2-2; size: -; length: 15; CDR3: CASSWGLANTGELFF; DNA: TGTGCCAGCAGCTGGGGACTAGCGAACACCGGGGAGCTGTTTTTT
D: TRBD1; V: TRBV7-9; J: TRBJ2-2; size: -; length: 14; CDR3: CASISRWDSGELFF; DNA: TGTGCCAGCATCTCTCGCTGGGACAGCGGGGAGCTGTTTTTT
D: -; V: TRBV11-3; J: TRBJ2-3; size: -; length: 15; CDR3: CASSLDGRRADTQYF; DNA: TGTGCCAGCAGCTTAGATGGTAGGAGGGCAGATACGCAGTATTTT
D: TRBD2; V: TRBV4-1; J: TRBJ2-1; size: -; length: 15; CDR3: CASSRDYPRGNEQFF; DNA: TGCGCCAGCAGCCGGGACTACCCGAGGGGCAATGAGCAGTTCTTC
D: TRBD2; V: TRBV5-1; J: TRBJ2-5; size: -; length: 15; CDR3: CASGVTGGWSETQYF; DNA: TGCGCCAGCGGTGTTACGGGAGGTTGGTCAGAGACCCAGTACTTC
D: -; V: TRBV11-2; J: TRBJ1-1; size: -; length: 16; CDR3: CASSLAPLNTNTEAFF; DNA: TGTGCCAGCAGCTTAGCGCCGCTTAATACTAACACTGAAGCTTTCTTT
D: -; V: TRBV9; J: TRBJ2-7; size: -; length: 13; CDR3: CASSGSVLGEQYF; DNA: TGTGCCAGCAGCGGGAGTGTCCTGGGAGAGCAGTACTTC
D: -; V: TRBV6-6; J: TRBJ2-7; size: -; length: 13; CDR3: CASNTGSSYEQYF; DNA: TGTGCCAGCAATACCGGGAGCTCCTACGAGCAGTACTTC
D: TRBD2; V: TRBV7-7; J: TRBJ2-3; size: -; length: 15; CDR3: CASSPGLVNTDTQYF; DNA: TGTGCTAGCAGCCCGGGACTAGTCAATACAGATACGCAGTATTTT
D: -; V: TRBV7-2; J: TRBJ2-7; size: few; length: 16; CDR3: CASSLVSGPSSYEQYF; DNA: TGTGCCAGCAGCTTAGTTTCGGGGCCATCCTCCTACGAGCAGTACTTC
D: -; V: TRBV4-1; J: TRBJ1-4; size: -; length: 15; CDR3: CASSQQEGRHEKLFF; DNA: TGCGCCAGCAGCCAACAGGAGGGGAGGCATGAAAAACTGTTTTTT
D: TRBD2; V: TRBV4-2; J: TRBJ2-1; size: -; length: 16; CDR3: CASSYELASPYNEQFF; DNA: TGTGCCAGCAGCTACGAACTAGCGTCACCCTACAATGAGCAGTTCTTC
D: -; V: TRBV10-3; J: TRBJ2-7; size: -; length: 12; CDR3: CAISTIRDLQYF; DNA: TGTGCCATCAGTACGATCCGGGACCTTCAGTACTTC
D: -; V: TRBV11-3; J: TRBJ2-7; size: -; length: 14; CDR3: CASSLDNYDYEQYF; DNA: TGTGCCAGCAGCTTAGATAATTACGACTACGAGCAGTACTTC
D: TRBD2; V: TRBV29-1; J: TRBJ2-1; size: few; length: 14; CDR3: CSVARGLAGNEQFF; DNA: TGCAGCGTGGCCCGGGGACTAGCGGGAAATGAGCAGTTCTTC
D: TRBD1; V: TRBV6-5; J: TRBJ1-2; size: -; length: 13; CDR3: CASSLDRGGGYTF; DNA: TGTGCCAGCAGCCTGGACAGGGGAGGTGGCTACACCTTC